Each of the 24 T cell receptor beta chains below was sequenced from the same sample in a study of blood T cell repertoires in COVID-19. The assay was immunoSEQ multiplex PCR, and TCRdb's table has in-frame clones only and misses some. The sample records approximately 300,000 clones, around nine tenths being singletons. Sequenced input: PBMCs or T cells enriched from blood (not recorded which). The receptors originated from a young woman who had recovered from COVID-19.

The CDR3 spells CASSLVQYNEQFF. For the CDR3, the DNA is TGTGCCAGCAGCTTAGTCCAATACAATGAGCAGTTCTTC. The V and J genes are TRBV7-8 and TRBJ2-1; D ambiguous. The germline CDR1 and CDR2 sequences are SGHVS and FQNEAQ. This CDR3 contains 13 residues. Trimming took 1 base from V and 4 from J, leaving 5 bases between them.

The chain links TRBV7-6 to TRBJ2-2; TRBD2 matches at 8 bases. Losses at the gene ends were 5 bases for V and 6 bases for J; bases not matched to a gene: 8. Per the germline V gene, CDR1 is SGHVS and CDR2 is FNYEAQ. This CDR3 has 15 amino acids. CDR3 DNA: TGTGCCAGCAGCCTAAGGAGCGGGAGTTCCGGGGAGCTGTTTTTT. It codes for CASSLRSGSSGELFF.

The gene calls are TRBV21-1 and TRBJ1-4. TRBV21-1 is classified as a pseudogene. The CDR3 spans 15 residues. The CDR3 here is CASSKAAGVGEKLFF. CDR3 in DNA: TGTGCCAGCAGCAAAGCGGCGGGGGTTGGAGAAAAACTGTTTTTT.

V usage is TRBV28 and J usage is TRBJ2-1; TRBD2 matches at 7 bases. The CDR3 has 16 residues. The germline gives CDR1 MDHEN, CDR2 SYDVKM. Unmatched junction bases numbered 8, after V lost 6 bases and J lost 0 bases. In DNA form, the CDR3 reads TGTGCCAGCAGGCCAGATCGGGAGGACTCCTACAATGAGCAGTTCTTC. Its translation: CASRPDREDSYNEQFF.

The J gene is TRBJ2-3, the V gene TRBV6-2 or TRBV6-3; 8 bases map to TRBD2. This CDR3 spans 17 amino acids. Trimming removed 4 bases from V and 4 bases from J; junction bases left unmatched: 13. Germline V gives CDR1 MNHEY, CDR2 SVGEGT. The DNA of the CDR3 is TGTGCCAGCAGTTTCGAGTTAGCGGGGCTAAACGCAGATACGCAGTATTTT. This sequence encodes CASSFELAGLNADTQYF.

The chain links TRBV3-1 (or the pseudogene TRBV3-2) to TRBJ2-5, with a tentative D call TRBD2 (6 bases). This CDR3 has 14 amino acids. The germline V and J ends were trimmed by 0 bases and 3 bases, with 8 bases remaining between them. CDR1 LGHDT and CDR2 YNNKEL come from the germline V gene (reference sequence). CDR3 DNA sequence: TGTGCCAGCAGCCAAGATCCGGGAGAAGAGACCCAGTACTTC. Its protein product is CASSQDPGEETQYF.

The gene calls are TRBV28 and TRBJ2-2, with TRBD2 identical over 10 bases. The germline CDR1 and CDR2 sequences are MDHEN and SYDVKM. CDR3 length equals 16 residues. V lost 1 base, J lost 5 bases, and 4 bases stayed unmatched. In DNA, the CDR3 is TGTGCCAGCAGTTTATTAGTACTAGCGGGAACCGGGGAGCTGTTTTTT. It codes for CASSLLVLAGTGELFF.

The V and J genes are TRBV27 and TRBJ2-7; D is perhaps TRBD2 (7 bases). The V gene lost 8 bases and the J gene lost 2 bases, with 16 bases spanning the gap. CDR1 is MNHEY, CDR2 SMNVEV, per germline (reference sequence). The CDR3 totals 14 residues. This CDR3 reads CASGRGDNTYEQYF. In DNA, the CDR3 is TGTGCCAGCGGGAGGGGGGATAATACCTACGAGCAGTACTTC.

The chain combines TRBV10-1 with TRBJ2-3; 13 nucleotides align to TRBD2. This CDR3 has 15 amino acids. Looked up from germline, CDR1 is WNHNN and CDR2 is SYGVQD (reference sequence). V trimming: 2 bases; J trimming: 6 bases; junction bases outside the gene matches: 2. The CDR3 sequence is CASSEGTSGADTQYF. The CDR3 region has the DNA TGCGCCAGCAGTGAGGGGACTAGCGGGGCCGATACGCAGTATTTT.

The rearrangement uses TRBV12-3 or TRBV12-4 and TRBJ1-1, with a possible D match to TRBD1 (5 bases). The CDR3 has 13 residues. V lost 5 bases and J 8 bases, leaving 15 bases between the germline ends. The CDR3 spells CASSPQGPSEAFF. CDR3 nucleotide sequence: TGTGCCAGCAGTCCCCAGGGCCCCAGCGAAGCTTTCTTT.

This clone was found a few times. The rearrangement links TRBV2 to TRBJ1-5; maybe TRBD1 (6 bases). Germline CDR1 and CDR2: SNHLY and FYNNEI. This CDR3 spans 18 amino acids. V was trimmed by 1 base and J by 2 bases, leaving 18 bases between them. For the CDR3, the DNA is TGTGCCAGCAGTGAAGGACTAATGGGGGCCAGGGGCAATCAGCCCCAGCATTTT. It encodes CASSEGLMGARGNQPQHF.

The genes are TRBV19 and TRBJ2-7; no definite D call. This CDR3 contains 13 residues. The germline CDR1 and CDR2 sequences are LNHDA and SQIVND (reference sequence). The V end lost 2 bases, the J end lost 0 bases, and 5 bases lay between the germline ends. As DNA, the CDR3 is TGTGCCAGTAGTATACAGGACTCCTACGAGCAGTACTTC. This encodes CASSIQDSYEQYF.

This clone was observed once. V usage is TRBV28 and J usage is TRBJ2-7, with 7 bases that match TRBD2. CDR1 and CDR2 (germline): MDHEN, SYDVKM. The CDR3 is made up of 14 amino acids. V lost 3 bases and J lost 5; bases outside the gene matches: 7. The CDR3 DNA follows: TGTGCCAGCAGTTTGCGGCGGGAGTTCAACGAGCAGTACTTC. Translating it yields CASSLRREFNEQYF. The variable domain in full, with the rest retrieved from reference TRBV28 and TRBJ2-7, is DVKVTQSSRYLVKRTGEKVFLECVQDMDHENMFWYRQDPGLGLRLIYFSYDVKMKEKGDIPEGYSVSREKKERFSLILESASTNQTSMYLCASSLRREFNEQYFGPGTRLTVT.

The chain uses TRBV6-5 and TRBJ1-2; 8 positions match TRBD1. V gave up 7 bases and J gave up 5 bases; unmatched junction bases: 12. Per germline, CDR1 MNHEY and CDR2 SVGAGI. The CDR3 contains 15 residues. DNA for the CDR3: TGTGCCAGCACCCTGGTACAGGGGGAAAGATATGGCTACACCTTC. Its protein product is CASTLVQGERYGYTF.

The chain uses TRBV5-1 and TRBJ2-2; 7 bases are a match to TRBD2. The CDR3 is made up of 14 amino acids. The V gene's germline CDR1 is SGHRS and CDR2 YFSETQ. V gave up 1 base and J gave up 7 bases; unmatched junction bases: 4. The CDR3: CASSLFTGGGELFF. The CDR3 coding sequence is TGCGCCAGCAGCTTGTTCACGGGAGGCGGGGAGCTGTTTTTT.

This chain joins TRBV19 and TRBJ2-7; TRBD1 might be the D (6 bases). V dropped 5 bases and J dropped 4 bases, with 21 bases sitting between them. The CDR3 loop spans 16 amino acids. CDR1 and CDR2 from the germline V gene are LNHDA and SQIVND (reference sequence). CDR3 bases: TGTGCCAGTAGTCCGCCTCGGAGAGAGGGGACATACGAGCAGTACTTC. Encoded protein: CASSPPRREGTYEQYF.

The V call is TRBV21-1, the J call TRBJ1-6; TRBD1 is taken as the D call from the table, unchecked against the DNA. TRBV21-1 is a documented pseudogene. The CDR3 runs to 15 residues. CDR3 bases: TGTGCCAGCAGCAAAGACAGCTCCTATAATTCACCCCTCCACTTT. It codes for CASSKDSSYNSPLHF.

The chain employs TRBV4-1 and TRBJ1-2; D is unclear. Trimming removed 0 bases from V and 4 bases from J, with 18 bases in between. This CDR3 has 17 amino acids. The germline V gene encodes CDR1 MGHRA and CDR2 YSYEKL. DNA of the CDR3: TGCGCCAGCAGCCAAGACCCCTCGGGATACGAGGGCTATGGCTACACCTTC. Translation: CASSQDPSGYEGYGYTF.

The rearrangement uses TRBV4-1 and TRBJ1-3; D is perhaps TRBD1 (5 bases). This CDR3 has 18 residues. Germline CDR1 MGHRA, CDR2 YSYEKL. Trimming removed 1 base from V and 0 bases from J, with 16 bases in between. The CDR3 DNA reads TGCGCCAGCAGCCAAGGGTGGTTCAGGGCTATCTCTGGAAACACCATATATTTT. Translating gives CASSQGWFRAISGNTIYF.

The J gene is TRBJ1-3, the V gene TRBV30, with D possibly matching TRBD1 (6 bases). Germline CDR1 reads GTSNPN; CDR2 reads SVGIG (reference sequence). The CDR3 is 17 amino acids. V lost 0 bases and J lost 0, with 15 bases in between. The CDR3 loop is CAWSVLRTDYSGNTIYF. CDR3 nucleotide sequence: TGTGCCTGGAGTGTACTGAGGACAGACTACTCTGGAAACACCATATATTTT.

The CDR3 reads CSASDIAGFEQFF. The CDR3 region has the DNA TGCAGTGCTAGTGACATAGCGGGGTTTGAGCAGTTCTTC. This chain connects TRBV20-1 to TRBJ2-1, with 8 bases lining up with TRBD2. V lost 3 bases and J lost 9; bases outside the gene matches: 7. This CDR3 is 13 amino acids long. Germline V gives CDR1 DFQATT, CDR2 SNEGSKA (reference sequence).

CDR3 in DNA: TGTGCCAGCAGTAGCTCTAGCGGGTTTATCACAGATACGCAGTATTTT. Amino acids: CASSSSSGFITDTQYF. This rearrangement joins TRBV28 to TRBJ2-3; TRBD2 matches 8 bases. The CDR3 consists of 16 residues. Unmatched junction bases numbered 9, after V lost 5 bases and J lost 2 bases. CDR1 is MDHEN, CDR2 SYDVKM, per germline.

This clone was seen a single time. This may arise from a read error, as a much more abundant clone is one base away. Different DNA sequences within this sample yield the same CDR3. The chain couples TRBV5-6 to TRBJ2-7; TRBD2 matches 11 bases. This CDR3 has 17 amino acids. The germline gives CDR1 SGHDT, CDR2 YYEEEE. CDR3 residues: CASSTWRGLAGSYEQYF. In DNA, the CDR3 is TGCGCCAGCAGCACCTGGCGAGGACTAGCGGGCTCCTACGAGCAGTACTTC.

The J gene is TRBJ2-6, the V gene TRBV2; weak D call: TRBD2 (5 bases). V was shortened by 2 bases and J by 2 bases, with 7 bases between the two germline ends. Per germline, CDR1 SNHLY and CDR2 FYNNEI. The CDR3 has 15 amino acids. The CDR3 protein is CASSESGAGANVLTF. Written as DNA, the CDR3 is TGTGCCAGCAGTGAATCCGGGGCTGGGGCCAACGTCCTGACTTTC.